This TCR beta chain emerged from a study of blood T cells in healthy people across ages. Study observations and caveats: Diversity estimated from one million T cells was considered an underestimate.

Peripheral blood samples of 9 to 10 milliliters were drawn from each donor. Total RNA extracted from each sample amounted to at least 6 micrograms. This clonotype came up a few times. Antigen unknown. The V end lost 6 bases, the J end lost 0 bases, and 15 bases lay between the germline ends. Germline CDR1 is SGHTA and CDR2 is FQGNSA. This CDR3 is built from 16 residues. It was with a sample-barcoded 5' primer and a J-beta primer mix that a second PCR of about 6 to 11 cycles was run. Via MiXCR, TCRdb re-called the 5' RACE reads, giving one row per CDR3 protein. The table includes a few hundred thousand distinct CDR3 sequences, 27% detected once.

The rearrangement links TRBV7-2 to TRBJ2-4; D is perhaps TRBD1 (5 bases). Sequencing input: blood. The sequence was obtained from a woman aged 70 to 79 in good health. The chain's CDR3 is CASSQTTALAKNIQYF. As DNA, the CDR3 is TGTGCCAGCAGTCAAACGACAGCCCTAGCCAAAAACATTCAGTACTTC. Based on the CDR3 plus reference TRBV7-2 and TRBJ2-4, the full variable domain is GAGVSQSPSNKVTEKGKDVELRCDPISGHTALYWYRQSLGQGLEFLIYFQGNSAPDKSGLPSDRFSAERTGGSVSTLTIQRTQQEDSAVYLCASSQTTALAKNIQYFGAGTRLSVL.